The present entry profiles one T cell receptor beta chain with its context. This specimen comes from a study of OX40 agonist ivuxolimab in advanced cancers. Overall study: Hepatocellular carcinoma, melanoma, renal cell or head and neck cancer affected the dose-escalation patients.

Generated by immunoSEQ multiplex PCR, the TCRdb table keeps only in-frame clones and is missing some. Here the sample spans about 45,000 clones, around 89% being singletons. The junction had 7 bases not matched to a gene; V was cut back by 4 bases and J by 0 bases. The length of the CDR3 is 16 residues. Germline CDR1 and CDR2: MNHNS and SASEGT. Specimen: CD4+ or CD8+ T cells sorted from blood, collected in a trial of the OX40 agonist ivuxolimab. The chain combines TRBV6-1 with TRBJ2-7, with 9 bases that match TRBD1. This TCR was sampled from an adult with an advanced solid tumor such as melanoma, head and neck, liver or kidney cancer. CDR3 loop: CASSVRGTGSSYEQYF. In DNA form, the CDR3 reads TGTGCCAGCAGTGTTCGGGGGACAGGGAGCTCCTACGAGCAGTACTTC.